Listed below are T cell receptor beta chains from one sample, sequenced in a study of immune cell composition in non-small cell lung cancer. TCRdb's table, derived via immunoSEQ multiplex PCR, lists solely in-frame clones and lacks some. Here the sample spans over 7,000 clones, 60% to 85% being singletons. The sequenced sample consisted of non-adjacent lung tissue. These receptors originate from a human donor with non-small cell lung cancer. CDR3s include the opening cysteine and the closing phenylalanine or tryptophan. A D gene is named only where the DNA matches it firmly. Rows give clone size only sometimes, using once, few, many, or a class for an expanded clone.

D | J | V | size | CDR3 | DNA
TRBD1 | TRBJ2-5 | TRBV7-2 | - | CASSYLPTSGQGETQYF | TGTGCCAGCAGCTACCTGCCCACCTCGGGACAGGGGGAGACCCAGTACTTC
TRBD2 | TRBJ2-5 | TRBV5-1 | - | CASSLGGGETQYF | TGCGCCAGCAGCTTAGGCGGGGGAGAGACCCAGTACTTC
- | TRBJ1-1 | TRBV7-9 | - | CASSFPFGAMNTEAFF | TGTGCCAGCAGCTTCCCCTTCGGGGCTATGAACACTGAAGCTTTCTTT
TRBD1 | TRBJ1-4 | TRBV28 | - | CASSLTGASNEKLFF | TGTGCCAGCAGCCTGACAGGGGCCTCGAATGAAAAACTGTTTTTT
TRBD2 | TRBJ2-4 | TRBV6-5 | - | CASSGTTKNIQYF | TGTGCCAGTTCCGGGACTACCAAAAACATTCAGTACTTC
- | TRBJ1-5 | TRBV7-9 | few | CTQINHQPQHF | TGTACCCAGATTAACCATCAGCCCCAGCATTTT
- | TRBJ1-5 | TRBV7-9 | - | CASSEGNQPQHF | TGTGCCAGCAGTGAGGGCAATCAGCCCCAGCATTTT
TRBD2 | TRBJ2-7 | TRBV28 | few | CASSLAGGGSYEQYF | TGTGCCAGCAGTTTGGCGGGGGGGGGATCCTACGAGCAGTACTTC
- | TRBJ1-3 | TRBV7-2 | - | CASSLAVRSSGNTIYF | TGTGCCAGCAGCTTAGCGGTCCGTAGCTCTGGAAACACCATATATTTT
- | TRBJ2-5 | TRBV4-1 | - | CASSQKGGGSEETQYF | TGCGCCAGCAGCCAAAAGGGGGGCGGGAGTGAGGAGACCCAGTACTTC
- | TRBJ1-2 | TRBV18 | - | CASSAGPTGYGYTF | TGTGCCAGCTCCGCGGGGCCCACCGGCTATGGCTACACCTTC
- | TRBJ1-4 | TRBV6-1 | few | CASSKSPGEAEKLFF | TGTGCCAGCAGCAAATCACCAGGGGAGGCGGAAAAACTGTTTTTT
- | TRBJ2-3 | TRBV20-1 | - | CSGEDTDTQYF | TGCAGTGGAGAGGACACAGATACGCAGTATTTT
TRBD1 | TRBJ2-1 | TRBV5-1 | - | CASKGTARPNEQFF | TGCGCCAGTAAAGGGACAGCCCGCCCCAATGAGCAGTTCTTC
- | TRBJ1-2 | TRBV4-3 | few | CASSQDGAPREGAYDGYTF | TGCGCCAGCAGCCAAGATGGGGCCCCCCGGGAGGGAGCCTATGATGGCTACACCTTC
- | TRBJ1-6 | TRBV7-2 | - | CASSLTNQGAPPLHF | TGTGCCAGCAGCTTAACGAATCAGGGCGCCCCACCCCTCCACTTT
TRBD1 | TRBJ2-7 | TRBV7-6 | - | CASSKGTGYYEQYF | TGTGCCAGCAGCAAAGGGACAGGGTACTACGAGCAGTACTTC
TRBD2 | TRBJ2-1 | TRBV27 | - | CASSHLKIGGSPNEQFF | TGTGCCAGCAGTCACCTTAAGATTGGCGGGAGTCCCAATGAGCAGTTCTTC
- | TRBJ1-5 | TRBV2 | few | CASRQGDFNQPQHF | TGTGCCAGCAGACAGGGAGACTTTAATCAGCCCCAGCATTTT
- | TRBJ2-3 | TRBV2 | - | CASSGGADTQYF | TGTGCCAGCAGTGGGGGGGCAGATACGCAGTATTTT
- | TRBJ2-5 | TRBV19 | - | CASSETEGAGTQYF | TGTGCCAGTAGTGAAACGGAGGGCGCTGGGACCCAGTACTTC
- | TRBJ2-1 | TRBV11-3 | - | CASSLEGGTVNNEQFF | TGTGCCAGCAGCTTAGAGGGGGGGACAGTGAACAATGAGCAGTTCTTC
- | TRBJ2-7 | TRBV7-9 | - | CASSLVGGVSSYEQYF | TGTGCCAGCAGCTTAGTTGGGGGCGTGAGCTCCTACGAGCAGTACTTC
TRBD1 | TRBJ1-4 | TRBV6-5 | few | CASSLGGTGYEKLFF | TGTGCCAGCAGCTTGGGGGGGACAGGGTACGAAAAACTGTTTTTT
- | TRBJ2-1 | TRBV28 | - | CASRFLGGGSYNEQFF | TGTGCCAGCAGATTTCTTGGAGGGGGCTCCTACAATGAGCAGTTCTTC
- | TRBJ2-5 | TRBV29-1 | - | CSVEGEAAQETQYF | TGCAGCGTTGAAGGAGAAGCCGCCCAAGAGACCCAGTACTTC
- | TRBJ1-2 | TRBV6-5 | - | CASSYSKGFNYGYTF | TGTGCCAGCAGTTACTCGAAGGGGTTTAACTATGGCTACACCTTC
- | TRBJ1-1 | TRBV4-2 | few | CASSQGEGTEAFF | TGTGCCAGCAGCCAGGGGGAGGGCACTGAAGCTTTCTTT
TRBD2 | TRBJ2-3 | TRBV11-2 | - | CASRAGLAGGQGTDTQYF | TGTGCCAGCAGAGCTGGACTAGCGGGGGGTCAAGGCACAGATACGCAGTATTTT
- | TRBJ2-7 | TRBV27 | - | CASSPGLGPSYEQYF | TGTGCCAGCAGTCCCGGGTTGGGGCCCTCCTACGAGCAGTACTTC
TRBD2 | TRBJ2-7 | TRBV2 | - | CASRGGAGGSYEQYF | TGTGCCAGCAGGGGGGGAGCGGGAGGAAGCTACGAGCAGTACTTC
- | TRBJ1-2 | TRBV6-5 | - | CASSYSASANYGYTF | TGTGCCAGCAGTTACTCCGCTTCGGCTAACTATGGCTACACCTTC
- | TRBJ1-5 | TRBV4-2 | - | CASSQEGGGGQPQHF | TGTGCCAGCAGCCAAGAGGGAGGGGGGGGGCAGCCCCAGCATTTT
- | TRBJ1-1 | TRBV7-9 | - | CASSLPLTPPEAFF | TGTGCCAGCAGCTTACCCCTCACCCCCCCTGAAGCTTTCTTT
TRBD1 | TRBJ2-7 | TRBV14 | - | CASSYPGQREYF | TGTGCCAGCAGCTACCCGGGACAGAGAGAGTACTTC
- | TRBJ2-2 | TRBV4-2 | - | CASSLKSTSTTGELFF | TGTGCCAGCAGCCTCAAGTCAACTAGCACCACCGGGGAGCTGTTTTTT
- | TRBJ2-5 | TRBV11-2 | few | CASSLDRQAVQETQYF | TGTGCCAGCAGCTTAGATCGACAGGCGGTACAAGAGACCCAGTACTTC
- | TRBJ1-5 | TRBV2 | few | CASTSRGAVSSNQPQHF | TGTGCCAGCACCTCAAGGGGGGCCGTCTCGAGCAATCAGCCCCAGCATTTT
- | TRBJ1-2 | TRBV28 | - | CASQQGPNYGYTF | TGTGCCAGTCAACAGGGACCTAACTATGGCTACACCTTC
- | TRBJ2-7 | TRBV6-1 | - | CASSEVQTSYEQYF | TGTGCCAGCAGTGAAGTACAGACCTCCTACGAGCAGTACTTC
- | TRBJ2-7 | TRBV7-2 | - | CASSFNGASKVEQYF | TGTGCCAGCAGCTTCAACGGCGCCTCAAAAGTCGAGCAGTACTTC
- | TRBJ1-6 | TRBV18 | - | CASSPRQVSYNSPLHF | TGTGCCAGCTCACCAAGACAGGTTTCCTATAATTCACCCCTCCACTTT
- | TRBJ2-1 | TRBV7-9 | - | CASSSGVAEYNEQFF | TGTGCCAGCAGCTCGGGGGTAGCGGAGTACAATGAGCAGTTCTTC
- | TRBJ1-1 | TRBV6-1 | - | CASSWDMNTEAFF | TGTGCCAGCAGTTGGGACATGAACACTGAAGCTTTCTTT
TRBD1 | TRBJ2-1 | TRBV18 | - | CASSPSSGGSYNEQFF | TGTGCCAGCTCACCTTCGTCAGGGGGCAGCTACAATGAGCAGTTCTTC
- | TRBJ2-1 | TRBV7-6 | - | CASSADKSSYNEQFF | TGTGCCAGCAGCGCCGACAAGAGCTCCTACAATGAGCAGTTCTTC
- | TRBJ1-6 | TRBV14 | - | CASSQDPAGLSPLHF | TGTGCCAGCAGCCAAGATCCGGCAGGGCTTTCACCCCTCCACTTT
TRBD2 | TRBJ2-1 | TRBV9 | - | CASSVALAGEGNEQFF | TGTGCCAGCAGCGTGGCCCTAGCGGGAGAGGGGAATGAGCAGTTCTTC
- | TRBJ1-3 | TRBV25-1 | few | CASIPERGNTIYF | TGTGCCAGCATCCCCGAGAGGGGAAACACCATATATTTT